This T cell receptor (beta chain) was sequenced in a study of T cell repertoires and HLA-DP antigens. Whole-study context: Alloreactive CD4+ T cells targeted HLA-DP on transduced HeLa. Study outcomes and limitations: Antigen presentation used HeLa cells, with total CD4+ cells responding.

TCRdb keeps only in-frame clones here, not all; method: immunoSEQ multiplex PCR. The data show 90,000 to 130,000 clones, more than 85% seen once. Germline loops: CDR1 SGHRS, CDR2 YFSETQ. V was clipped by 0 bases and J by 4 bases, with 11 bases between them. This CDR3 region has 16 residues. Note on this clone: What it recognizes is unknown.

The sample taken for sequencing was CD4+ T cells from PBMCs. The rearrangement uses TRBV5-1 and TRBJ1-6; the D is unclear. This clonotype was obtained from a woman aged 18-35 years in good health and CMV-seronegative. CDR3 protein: CASSLAGTRYNSPLHF. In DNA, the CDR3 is TGCGCCAGCAGCTTGGCGGGAACCAGGTATAATTCACCCCTCCACTTT.